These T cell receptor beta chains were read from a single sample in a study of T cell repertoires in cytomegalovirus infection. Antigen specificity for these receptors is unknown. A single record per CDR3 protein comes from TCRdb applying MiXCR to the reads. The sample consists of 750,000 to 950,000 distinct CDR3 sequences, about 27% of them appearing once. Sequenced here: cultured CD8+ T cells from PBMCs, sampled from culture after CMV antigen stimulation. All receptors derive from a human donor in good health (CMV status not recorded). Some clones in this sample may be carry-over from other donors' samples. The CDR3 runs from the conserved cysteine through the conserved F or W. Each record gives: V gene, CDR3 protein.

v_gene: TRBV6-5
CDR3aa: CASSYSGTSGGPSSYNEQFF

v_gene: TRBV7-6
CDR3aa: CASSELSGATEAFF

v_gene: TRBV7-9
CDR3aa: CASSALSEGNQPQHF

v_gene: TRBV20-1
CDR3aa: CSVPFGAEAFF

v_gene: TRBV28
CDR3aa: CASSLFVQNTEAFF

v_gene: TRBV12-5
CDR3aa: CASRAGYDEKLFF

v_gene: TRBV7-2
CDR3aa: CASSPLHYGYTF

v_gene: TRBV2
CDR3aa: CASSEARTSTDTQYF

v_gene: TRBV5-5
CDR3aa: CASRWGGFSYNEQFF

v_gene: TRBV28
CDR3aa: CASMPERGPAGNTIYF

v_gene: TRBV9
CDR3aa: CASSPQGRSTDTQYF

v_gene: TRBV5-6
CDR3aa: CASSLVPGQDTEAFF

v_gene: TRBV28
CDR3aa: CASSGTSGRGRHGYTF

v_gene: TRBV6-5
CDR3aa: CASSYGPGGTAMTQYF

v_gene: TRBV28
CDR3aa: CASTPTGEDEKLFF

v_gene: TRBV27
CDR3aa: CASSSNRGEKLFF

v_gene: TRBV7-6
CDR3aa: CASSFVGGGQPQHF

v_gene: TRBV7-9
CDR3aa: CASSLSGGASYNEQFF

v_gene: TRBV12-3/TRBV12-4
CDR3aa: CASSLWGQYNEQFF

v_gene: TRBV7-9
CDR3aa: CASSLGDRGLKDEQYF

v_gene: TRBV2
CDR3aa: CASSDGRDEQFF

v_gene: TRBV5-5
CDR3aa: CASSLDVSFGYGYTF

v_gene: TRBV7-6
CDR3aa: CASSRGFASGGKNTGELFF

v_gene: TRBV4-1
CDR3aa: CASRPITSSPGELFF

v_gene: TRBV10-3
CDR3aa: CAITVEAVNTEAFF

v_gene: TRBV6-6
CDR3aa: CASGGWFWHEQFF

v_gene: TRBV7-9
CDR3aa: CASSADGSYEQYF

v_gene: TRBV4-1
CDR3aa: CASSHFPGQITDTQYF

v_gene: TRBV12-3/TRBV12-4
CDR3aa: CASSSRRDTGYNEQFF

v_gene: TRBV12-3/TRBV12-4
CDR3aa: CASSLPYNTDTQYF

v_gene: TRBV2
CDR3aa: CAIRGADEQFF

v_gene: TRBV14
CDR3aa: CASSQDSVRQGNEKLFF